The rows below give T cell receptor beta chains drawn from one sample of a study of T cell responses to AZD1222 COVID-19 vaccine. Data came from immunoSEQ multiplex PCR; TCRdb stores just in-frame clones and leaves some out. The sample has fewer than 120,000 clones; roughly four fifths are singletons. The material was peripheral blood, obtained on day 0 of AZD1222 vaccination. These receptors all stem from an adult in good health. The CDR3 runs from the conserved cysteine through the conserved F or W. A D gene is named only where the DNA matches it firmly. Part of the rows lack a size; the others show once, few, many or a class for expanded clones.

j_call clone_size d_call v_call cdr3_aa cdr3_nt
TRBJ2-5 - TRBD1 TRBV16 CASSNTGQGTETQYF TGTGCCAGCAGCAACACAGGACAGGGTACGGAGACCCAGTACTTC
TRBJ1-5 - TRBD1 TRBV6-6 CASSPRDRGGNQPQHF TGTGCCAGCAGTCCCAGGGACAGGGGAGGCAATCAGCCCCAGCATTTT
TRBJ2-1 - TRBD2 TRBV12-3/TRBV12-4 CASSLGLARKQFF TGTGCCAGCAGTCTCGGACTAGCGCGTAAGCAGTTCTTC
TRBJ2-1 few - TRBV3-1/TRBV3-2 CASSQMAQAEQFF TGTGCCAGCAGCCAAATGGCCCAGGCTGAGCAGTTCTTC
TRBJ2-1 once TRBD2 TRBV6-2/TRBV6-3 CASSYPGEGTYNEQFF TGTGCCAGCAGTTACCCTGGGGAGGGGACCTACAATGAGCAGTTCTTC
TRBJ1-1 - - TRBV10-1 CASSDRVAGQAFF TGCGCCAGCAGTGATAGAGTGGCAGGTCAAGCTTTCTTT
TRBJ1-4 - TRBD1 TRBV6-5 CASRFQGGENEKLFF TGTGCCAGCAGATTCCAGGGGGGGGAAAATGAAAAACTGTTTTTT
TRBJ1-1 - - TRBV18 CASSPGQAEKAFF TGTGCCAGCTCACCAGGGCAGGCAGAGAAAGCTTTCTTT
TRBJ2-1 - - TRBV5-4 CASSSGSDRNYNEQFF TGTGCCAGCAGCTCTGGTTCCGACAGGAATTACAATGAGCAGTTCTTC
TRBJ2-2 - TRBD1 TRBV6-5 CASTPGTGRAGELFF TGTGCCAGCACCCCCGGGACAGGGAGGGCCGGGGAGCTGTTTTTT
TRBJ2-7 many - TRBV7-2 CASSVGVRSYEQYF TGTGCCAGCAGCGTAGGGGTTCGGAGCTACGAGCAGTACTTC
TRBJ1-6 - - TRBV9 CASSPGNFGSYNSPLHF TGTGCCAGCAGCCCCGGGAATTTTGGCTCCTATAATTCACCCCTCCACTTT
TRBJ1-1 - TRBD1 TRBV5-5 CASRLTGRTEAFF TGTGCCAGCAGACTGACAGGGAGGACTGAAGCTTTCTTT
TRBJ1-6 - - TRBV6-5 CASSYSENSPLHF TGTGCCAGCAGTTACAGCGAGAATTCACCCCTCCACTTT
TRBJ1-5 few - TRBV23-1 CASRRQGNQPQHF TGCGCCAGCAGGCGACAGGGCAATCAGCCCCAGCATTTT
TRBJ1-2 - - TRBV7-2 CASSLVRAGLTYGYTF TGTGCCAGCAGCTTAGTCCGGGCAGGGTTGACCTATGGCTACACCTTC
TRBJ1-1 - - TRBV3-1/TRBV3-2 CASSQMLVSEAFF TGTGCCAGCAGCCAAATGCTGGTGTCTGAAGCTTTCTTT
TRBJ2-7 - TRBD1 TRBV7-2 CASSLEGGRSYEQYF TGTGCCAGCAGCTTAGAAGGGGGCAGATCCTACGAGCAGTACTTC
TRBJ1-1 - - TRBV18 CASSPMGDTEAFF TGTGCCAGCTCACCCATGGGCGACACTGAAGCTTTCTTT
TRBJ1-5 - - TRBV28 CASNWGGNQPQHF TGTGCCAGCAATTGGGGCGGGAATCAGCCCCAGCATTTT
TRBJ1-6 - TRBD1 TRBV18 CASSRDRENSPLHF TGTGCCAGCTCACGGGACAGGGAGAATTCACCCCTCCACTTT
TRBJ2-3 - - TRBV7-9 CASSSGRRTDTQYF TGTGCCAGCAGCTCCGGACGGCGCACAGATACGCAGTATTTT
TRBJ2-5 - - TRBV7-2 CASSLYQETQYF TGTGCCAGCAGCTTGTACCAAGAGACCCAGTACTTC
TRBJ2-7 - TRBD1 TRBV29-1 CSVVRGRSNLQYF TGCAGCGTTGTTAGGGGGCGGTCGAATTTGCAATACTTC
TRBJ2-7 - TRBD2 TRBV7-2 CASRYTAGGSYEQYF TGTGCCAGCAGGTACACAGCGGGGGGCTCCTACGAGCAGTACTTC
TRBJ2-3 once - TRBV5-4 CASSLMITDTQYF TGTGCCAGCAGCTTGATGATCACAGATACGCAGTATTTT
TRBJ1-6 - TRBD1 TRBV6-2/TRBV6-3 CASSTRDSNNSPLHF TGTGCCAGCAGTACCCGGGACAGCAATAATTCACCCCTCCACTTT
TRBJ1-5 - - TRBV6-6 CASSHRADKGGNQPQHF TGTGCCAGCAGTCACCGAGCGGACAAGGGCGGCAATCAGCCCCAGCATTTT
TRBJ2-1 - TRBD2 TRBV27 CASSRVPGLAGVVAFDEQFF TGTGCCAGCAGCAGGGTCCCGGGACTAGCGGGAGTCGTGGCTTTCGATGAGCAGTTCTTC
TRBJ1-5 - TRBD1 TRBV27 CASSLDRGNQPQHF TGTGCCAGCAGTCTTGACAGGGGGAATCAGCCCCAGCATTTT
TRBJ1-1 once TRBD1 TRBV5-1 CASSLGTGPNTEAFF TGCGCCAGCAGCTTGGGGACAGGCCCGAACACTGAAGCTTTCTTT
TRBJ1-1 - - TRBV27 CASSLGRNTEAFF TGTGCCAGCAGCCTCGGCAGGAACACTGAAGCTTTCTTT
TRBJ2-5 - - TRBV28 CASSRGIQETQYF TGTGCCAGCAGTCGAGGAATCCAAGAGACCCAGTACTTC
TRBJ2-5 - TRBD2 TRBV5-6 CASSLALTAGGQETQYF TGTGCCAGCAGCTTGGCACTCACGGCGGGAGGGCAAGAGACCCAGTACTTC
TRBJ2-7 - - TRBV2 CASTRGTYEQYF TGTGCCAGCACCCGGGGAACCTACGAGCAGTACTTC
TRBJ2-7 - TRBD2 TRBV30 CACLTSGGPYEQYF TGTGCCTGCCTGACTTCGGGGGGGCCCTACGAGCAGTACTTC
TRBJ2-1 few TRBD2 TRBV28 CASSFGWTSGNNEQFF TGTGCCAGCAGTTTCGGCTGGACTAGCGGAAACAATGAGCAGTTCTTC
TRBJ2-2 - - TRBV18 CASSPSWGISTGELFF TGTGCCAGCTCACCGTCTTGGGGGATAAGCACCGGGGAGCTGTTTTTT
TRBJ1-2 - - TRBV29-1 CSVDPGEDGYTF TGCAGCGTTGACCCAGGCGAGGATGGCTACACCTTC
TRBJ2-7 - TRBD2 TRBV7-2 CASSLAAGSGRGYEQYF TGTGCCAGCAGCTTAGCGGCGGGGAGCGGGAGGGGATACGAGCAGTACTTC
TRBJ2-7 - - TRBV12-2 CASRLARRLAGDSYEQYF TGTGCAAGTCGCTTAGCGCGGAGACTAGCGGGAGACTCCTACGAGCAGTACTTC
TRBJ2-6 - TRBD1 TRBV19 CASSMPGGAEGANVLTF TGTGCCAGTAGTATGCCAGGGGGCGCGGAAGGGGCCAACGTCCTGACTTTC
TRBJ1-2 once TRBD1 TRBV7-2 CASSPRTGGDGYTF TGTGCCAGCAGCCCAAGGACAGGGGGCGACGGCTACACCTTC
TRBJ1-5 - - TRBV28 CASTGQDQPQHF TGTGCCAGCACCGGGCAGGATCAGCCCCAGCATTTT
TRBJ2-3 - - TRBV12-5 CASGLGSGGISADTQYF TGTGCTAGTGGTTTGGGCTCGGGGGGCATTTCGGCAGATACGCAGTATTTT
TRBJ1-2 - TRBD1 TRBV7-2 CASSSNPGQGRGYTF TGTGCCAGCAGCTCTAACCCCGGACAGGGCAGAGGCTACACCTTC
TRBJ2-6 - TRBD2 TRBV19 CASSIRSGGQTSGANVLTF TGTGCCAGTAGTATTAGGAGCGGGGGTCAAACTTCTGGGGCCAACGTCCTGACTTTC
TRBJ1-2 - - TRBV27 CASRSDRLFYGYTF TGTGCCAGCAGGTCGGACCGACTTTTTTATGGCTACACCTTC
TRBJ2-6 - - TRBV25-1 CASSELARGPSGANVLTF TGTGCCAGCAGTGAATTGGCCAGGGGTCCCTCTGGGGCCAACGTCCTGACTTTC
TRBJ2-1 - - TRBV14 CASSQARGYNEQFF TGTGCCAGCAGCCAAGCCCGGGGATACAATGAGCAGTTCTTC
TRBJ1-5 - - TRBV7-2 CASSARGGAGTNQPQHF TGTGCCAGCAGCGCCCGTGGGGGAGCTGGGACCAATCAGCCCCAGCATTTT
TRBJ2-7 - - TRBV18 CASSPGLPRYEQYF TGTGCCAGCTCCCCGGGACTCCCCCGCTACGAGCAGTACTTC
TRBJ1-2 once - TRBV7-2 CASSLGQSNYGYTF TGTGCCAGCAGCTTAGGACAGAGTAACTATGGCTACACCTTC